This section outlines one TCR beta chain sequence together with its context. The sample holds other DNA sequences that translate to the same CDR3. This specimen belongs to a study of blood T cell repertoires in COVID-19. Across the study: T cells, B-cell-depleted T cells, or PBMCs provided the cDNA or gDNA that served as material.

Everyone who took part was 18 to 89 years old, and they came from about 23 US areas. Cohorts were assigned according to the clinical history that participants reported. Per the original data handling: How many nucleated cells were present was estimated from reference gene primer amplification. Sequenced by immunoSEQ multiplex PCR; TCRdb stores in-frame clones only, minus some. Clone size and V and J calls were adopted from that table, with D and trimming inferred from the DNA. The table records 310,000 or so clones, around 90% of them present only once. The CDR3 is 13 amino acids. V dropped 1 base and J dropped 4 bases, with 5 bases sitting between them. Germline loops: CDR1 LGHDT, CDR2 YNNKEL (reference sequence).

The origin of this receptor is a woman aged 18-29 years with acute COVID-19. V and J are TRBV3-1 (or the pseudogene TRBV3-2) and TRBJ1-3; unclear D gene. The sample was PBMCs or T cells enriched from blood (not recorded which). CDR3 protein: CASSQVAGNTIYF. For the CDR3, the DNA is TGTGCCAGCAGCCAAGTAGCCGGAAACACCATATATTTT.